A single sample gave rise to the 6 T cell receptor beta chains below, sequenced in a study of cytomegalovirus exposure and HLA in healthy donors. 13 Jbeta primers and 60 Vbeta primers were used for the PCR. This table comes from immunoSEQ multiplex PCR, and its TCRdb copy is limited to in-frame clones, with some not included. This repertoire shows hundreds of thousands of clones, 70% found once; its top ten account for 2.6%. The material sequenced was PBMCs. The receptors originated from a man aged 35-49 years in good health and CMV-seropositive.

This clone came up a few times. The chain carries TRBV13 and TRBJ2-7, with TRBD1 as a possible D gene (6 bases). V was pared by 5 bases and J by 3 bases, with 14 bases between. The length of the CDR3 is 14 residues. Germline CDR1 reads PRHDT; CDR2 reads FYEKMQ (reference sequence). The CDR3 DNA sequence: TGTGCCAGCAGCCCAACGATGGACAGCTACGAGCAGTACTTC. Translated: CASSPTMDSYEQYF.

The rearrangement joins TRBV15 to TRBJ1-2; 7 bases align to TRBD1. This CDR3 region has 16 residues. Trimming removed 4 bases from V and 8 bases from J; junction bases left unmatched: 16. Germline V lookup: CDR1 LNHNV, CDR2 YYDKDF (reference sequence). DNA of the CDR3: TGTGCCACCAGCACTAACCCGGGACAGACGTCGGGCGGCTACACCTTC. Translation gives CATSTNPGQTSGGYTF.

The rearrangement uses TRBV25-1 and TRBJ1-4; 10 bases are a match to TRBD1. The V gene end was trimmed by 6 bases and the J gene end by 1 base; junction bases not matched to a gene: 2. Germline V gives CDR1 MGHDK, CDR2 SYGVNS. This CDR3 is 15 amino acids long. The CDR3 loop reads CASSRDRGTNEKLFF. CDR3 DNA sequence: TGTGCCAGCAGCCGGGACAGGGGAACTAATGAAAAACTGTTTTTT. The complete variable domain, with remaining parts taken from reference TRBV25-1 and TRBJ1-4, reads EADIYQTPRYLVIGTGKKITLECSQTMGHDKMYWYQQDPGMELHLIHYSYGVNSTEKGDLSSESTVSRIRTEHFPLTLESARPSHTSQYLCASSRDRGTNEKLFFGSGTQLSVL.

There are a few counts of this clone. The CDR3 nucleotides read TGTGCCAGCAGTACGGGACAGGGAGATGAAAAACTGTTTTTT. This encodes CASSTGQGDEKLFF. The chain has TRBV6-1 and TRBJ1-4; 9 nucleotides line up with TRBD1. The CDR3 length is 14 residues. Germline-derived CDR1 and CDR2 are MNHNS and SASEGT. V shed 5 bases, J shed 6 bases, and the junction held 4 bases outside the gene matches.

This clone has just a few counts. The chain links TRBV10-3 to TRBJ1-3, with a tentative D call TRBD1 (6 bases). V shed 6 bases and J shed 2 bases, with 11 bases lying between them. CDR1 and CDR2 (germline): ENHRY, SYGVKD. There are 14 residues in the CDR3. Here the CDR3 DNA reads TGTGCCATCAGAGCTACAGGGACTGGAAACACCATATATTTT. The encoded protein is CAIRATGTGNTIYF.

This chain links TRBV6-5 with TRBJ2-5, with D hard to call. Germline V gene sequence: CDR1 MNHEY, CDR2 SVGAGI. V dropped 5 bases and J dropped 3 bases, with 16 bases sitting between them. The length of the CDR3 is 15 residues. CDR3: CASSPSIGEEETQYF. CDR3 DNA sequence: TGTGCCAGCAGTCCCTCTATCGGCGAGGAAGAGACCCAGTACTTC.